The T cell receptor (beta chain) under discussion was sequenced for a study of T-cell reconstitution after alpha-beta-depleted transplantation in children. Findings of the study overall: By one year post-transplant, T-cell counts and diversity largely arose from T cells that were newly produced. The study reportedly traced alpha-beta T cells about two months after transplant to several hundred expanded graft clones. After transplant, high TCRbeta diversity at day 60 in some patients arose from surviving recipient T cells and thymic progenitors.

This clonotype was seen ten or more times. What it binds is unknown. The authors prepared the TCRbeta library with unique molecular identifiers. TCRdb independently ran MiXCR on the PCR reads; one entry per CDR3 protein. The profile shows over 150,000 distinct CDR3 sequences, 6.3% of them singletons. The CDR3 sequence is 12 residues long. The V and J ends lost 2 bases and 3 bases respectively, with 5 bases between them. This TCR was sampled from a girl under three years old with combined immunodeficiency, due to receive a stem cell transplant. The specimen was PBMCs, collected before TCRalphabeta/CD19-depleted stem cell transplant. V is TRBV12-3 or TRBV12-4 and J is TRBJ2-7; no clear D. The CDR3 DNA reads TGTGCCAGCAGTTTATCTCTCTACGAGCAGTACTTC. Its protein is CASSLSLYEQYF.